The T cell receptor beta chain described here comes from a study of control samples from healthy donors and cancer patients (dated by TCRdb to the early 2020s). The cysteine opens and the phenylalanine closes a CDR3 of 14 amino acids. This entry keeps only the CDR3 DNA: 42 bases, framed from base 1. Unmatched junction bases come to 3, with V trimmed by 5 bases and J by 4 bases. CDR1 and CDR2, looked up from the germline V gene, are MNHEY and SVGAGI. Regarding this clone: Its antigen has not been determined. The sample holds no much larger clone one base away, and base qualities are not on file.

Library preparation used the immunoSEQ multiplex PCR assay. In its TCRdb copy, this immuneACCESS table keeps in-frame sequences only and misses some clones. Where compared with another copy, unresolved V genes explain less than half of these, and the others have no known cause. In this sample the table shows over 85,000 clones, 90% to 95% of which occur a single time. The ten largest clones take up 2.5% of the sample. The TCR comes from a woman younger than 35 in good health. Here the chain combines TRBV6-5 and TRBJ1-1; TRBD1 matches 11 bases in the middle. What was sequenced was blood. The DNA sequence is TGTGCCAGCAGTCGGACAGGGGGCGTCACTGAAGCTTTCTTT. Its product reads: CASSRTGGVTEAFF.